The text below deals with one T cell receptor beta chain. This clonotype was counted ten times or more. It lacks a known antigen. Nothing much larger sits one base from this clone, and base qualities are not available. The library was obtained by PCR. Sequencing used an Illumina HiSeq 2500. Molecular barcoding was employed in the preparation of TCR libraries, with unique molecular identifiers being used to normalize TCRbeta repertoire quantification. TCRdb trimmed public reads at Q25 via fastp, called clones via MiXCR and kept in-frame beta chains. Each entry is one CDR3 protein sequence, shown with its most common DNA and genes. This sample comprises around 700,000 distinct CDR3 sequences, around 12% of them detected only once. Of the sample, 0.79% falls within the top ten clones. This sample stems from a study of T-cell reconstitution after alpha-beta-depleted transplantation in children (dated by TCRdb to about 2016). Study-wide context: The study quantitatively tracked T-cell immune reconstitution after TCRalphabeta/CD19-depleted allogeneic hematopoietic cell transplantation in children using TCR repertoire profiling. Here is what the overall study found, with its caveats: The frequencies of hyperexpanded clones fell over the following months, and after one year, T-cell counts and TCRbeta diversity were mostly attributed to newly produced T cells. The apparently early alphabetaT-cell count recovery about two months after transplant was reportedly dependent on only several hundred rapidly expanded clones derived from non-depleted graft cells. In some patients, the high TCRbeta diversity seen at day 60 was put down to recipient T cells and intrathymic progenitors that had survived conditioning.

The CDR1 and CDR2 encoded by the germline V gene are SGHTA and FQGNSA. Relative to germline, V is 5 bases shorter and J is 1 base shorter, with 10 bases between their ends. From cysteine to phenylalanine, the CDR3 is 14 amino acids long. Of the read, only the CDR3 DNA is kept; its 42 bases are in frame from base 1. The treatment or condition label of this sample denotes: allogeneic hematopoietic cell transplantation with graft depleted of TCRalphabeta T cells and CD19 B cells. The children who served as transplant recipients had been given grafts of TCRalphabeta/CD19-depleted allogeneic hematopoietic cells.

The chain links TRBV7-2 with TRBJ2-3; no D segment can be confidently identified. The receptor comes from a girl aged 2 to 9 with congenital amegakaryocytic thrombocytopenia, due to receive a stem cell transplant. This sample comprised PBMCs, obtained before TCRalphabeta/CD19-depleted stem cell transplant. Here is the DNA: TGTGCCAGCAGCACTCTAGGTGGCACAGATACGCAGTATTTT. Its product reads: CASSTLGGTDTQYF.